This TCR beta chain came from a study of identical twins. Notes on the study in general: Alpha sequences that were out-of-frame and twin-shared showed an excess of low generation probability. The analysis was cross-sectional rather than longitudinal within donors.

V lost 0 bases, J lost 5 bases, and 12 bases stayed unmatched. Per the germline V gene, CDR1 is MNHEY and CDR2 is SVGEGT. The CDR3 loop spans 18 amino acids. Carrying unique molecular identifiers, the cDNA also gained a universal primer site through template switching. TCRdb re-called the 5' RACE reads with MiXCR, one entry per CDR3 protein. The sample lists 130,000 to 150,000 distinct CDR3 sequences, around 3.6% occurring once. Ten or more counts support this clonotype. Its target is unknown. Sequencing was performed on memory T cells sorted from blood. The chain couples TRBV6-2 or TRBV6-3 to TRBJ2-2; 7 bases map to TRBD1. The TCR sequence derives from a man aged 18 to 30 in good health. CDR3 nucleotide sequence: TGTGCCAGCAGTTACTCGATGGCAGGGGGTTGGAGAACCGGGGAGCTGTTTTTT. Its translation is CASSYSMAGGWRTGELFF.